These 27 T cell receptor beta chains originate from one sample sequenced in a study of T cell repertoires in cytomegalovirus infection. TCRdb passed the reads through MiXCR, listing each CDR3 protein once. The repertoire has 150,000 to 200,000 distinct CDR3 sequences, 15% to 20% of them found once; the top ten carry 18%. Sequencing was carried out using CD8+ T cells from PBMCs. All receptors come from a human donor in good health (CMV status not recorded). Some clones in this sample may be carry-over from other donors' samples.

This clonotype was observed a handful of times. J is TRBJ1-6 and V is TRBV20-1, with TRBD1 identical over 7 bases. The germline V gene has CDR1 DFQATT and CDR2 SNEGSKA (reference sequence). CDR3 length: 12 amino acids. CDR3 nucleotides: TGCAGCCCGGACAGGATTAATTCACCCCTCCACTTT. Translation gives CSPDRINSPLHF.

The chain employs TRBV13 and TRBJ1-4, with D tentatively TRBD1 (6 bases). Trimming stripped 11 bases from V and 7 bases from J, with 20 bases between. Germline V gene data show CDR1 as PRHDT and CDR2 as FYEKMQ (reference sequence). CDR3 size: 14 residues. CDR3 region: CASLSRGAGEKLFF. The CDR3 DNA is TGTGCCTCACTATCCCGGGGGGCCGGTGAAAAACTGTTTTTT.

The sample holds a few counts of this clonotype. The CDR3 coding sequence is TGTGCCAGCAGTACATCTTCAGCTTACTCGGACTATGGCTACACCTTC. Protein: CASSTSSAYSDYGYTF. The V gene is TRBV28, the J gene TRBJ1-2; D unclear. V gave up 5 bases and J gave up 3 bases, with 19 bases separating them. The germline V gene encodes CDR1 MDHEN and CDR2 SYDVKM. The length of the CDR3 is 16 residues.

This clonotype has a handful of counts. The chain is built from TRBV4-1 and TRBJ1-1, with D uncertain. The CDR3 spans 13 residues. The V end lost 0 bases, the J end lost 3 bases, and 5 bases lay between the germline ends. CDR1 is MGHRA and CDR2 is YSYEKL in the germline V gene. The DNA for the CDR3 is TGCGCCAGCAGCCAAGAATTCTACACTGAAGCTTTCTTT. As protein: CASSQEFYTEAFF.

This clonotype was detected a few times. The chain employs TRBV6-6 and TRBJ1-2; 9 bases are a match to TRBD1. V shed 10 bases, J shed 2 bases, and the junction held 8 bases outside the gene matches. This CDR3 has 14 amino acids. Germline V gives CDR1 MNHNY, CDR2 SVGAGI (reference sequence). CDR3 nucleotides: TGTGCCACCTCCGGGGACAGGGCAAACTATGGCTACACCTTC. It yields the protein CATSGDRANYGYTF.

At least ten counts were recorded for this clonotype. V gene TRBV7-8 combines with J gene TRBJ1-3; D is uncertain. Germline CDR1 and CDR2: SGHVS and FQNEAQ. This CDR3 is built from 11 residues. V was trimmed by 1 base and J by 5 bases, leaving 0 bases between them. CDR3 protein: CASSLGNTIYF. In DNA, the CDR3 is TGTGCCAGCAGCTTAGGAAACACCATATATTTT.

Written as DNA, the CDR3 is TGTGCCAGCAGTGAAGCATCGGAGACCCAGTACTTC. Its protein product is CASSEASETQYF. The rearrangement uses TRBV2 and TRBJ2-5, with D unclear. The germline gives CDR1 SNHLY, CDR2 FYNNEI. The length of the CDR3 is 12 residues. V was clipped by 0 bases and J by 5 bases, with 4 bases between them.

The J gene is TRBJ2-3, the V gene TRBV7-9; TRBD2 matches at 7 bases. Germline lookup yields CDR1 SEHNR and CDR2 FQNEAQ (reference sequence). This CDR3 region has 13 residues. The V segment lost 8 bases and the J segment 3 bases; nucleotides outside the gene matches: 5. The CDR3 sequence: CASQRGATDTQYF. DNA for the CDR3: TGTGCCAGCCAGCGGGGTGCAACAGATACGCAGTATTTT. Variable domain in full (rest from reference TRBV7-9 and TRBJ2-3): DTGVSQNPRHKITKRGQNVTFRCDPISEHNRLYWYRQTLGQGPEFLTYFQNEAQLEKSRLLSDRFSAERPKGSFSTLEIQRTEQGDSAMYLCASQRGATDTQYFGPGTRLTVL.

The chain has TRBV6-2 or TRBV6-3 and TRBJ2-1, with D perhaps given as TRBD1 or TRBD2 (5 bases each). Germline V gene lookup returns CDR1 MNHEY and CDR2 SVGEGT. The CDR3 runs to 15 residues. Trimming took off 8 bases at V and 1 base at J, with 15 bases between the two ends. The CDR3 DNA reads as TGTGCCAGCGGGGACCAACGGCCGTCCTACAATGAGCAGTTCTTC. As protein: CASGDQRPSYNEQFF.

This clonotype was counted a few times. The J gene is TRBJ2-7, the V gene TRBV7-9; 8 nucleotides agree with TRBD1. Germline V gives CDR1 SEHNR, CDR2 FQNEAQ (reference sequence). This CDR3 is 14 amino acids long. V shed 6 bases, J shed 7 bases, and the junction held 11 bases outside the gene matches. CDR3 in amino acids: CASRHRDRPLEQYF. Here the CDR3 DNA reads TGTGCCAGCAGACACCGGGACAGGCCTTTGGAGCAGTACTTC.

J is TRBJ2-1 and V is TRBV11-2; D is unclear. Per the germline V gene, CDR1 is SGHAT and CDR2 is FQNNGV. This CDR3 has 15 amino acids. V was trimmed by 3 bases and J by 0 bases, leaving 9 bases between them. CDR3: CASSLYVSSYNEQFF. The DNA of the CDR3 is TGTGCCAGCAGCTTGTACGTGAGCTCCTACAATGAGCAGTTCTTC.

This clonotype came up a few times. The V gene is TRBV6-2 or TRBV6-3, the J gene TRBJ2-7; D gene ambiguous. Germline assignment: CDR1 MNHEY and CDR2 SVGEGT. V was shortened by 6 bases and J by 0 bases, with 12 bases between the two germline ends. The CDR3 consists of 14 residues. CDR3 sequence (DNA): TGTGCCAGCAGACGGCGGACCGACTCCTACGAGCAGTACTTC. This sequence encodes CASRRRTDSYEQYF.

This clonotype was recorded a few times. A junction end diverges from the germline sequence, so it may reflect a read error. In nucleotides, the CDR3 is TGTGCCGGCAGCGTAACTGGGACGAGCTCCTACAATGAGCAGTTCTTC. Protein product: CAGSVTGTSSYNEQFF. V is TRBV9 and J is TRBJ2-1, with D possibly called TRBD1 or TRBD2 (5 bases each). The CDR3 length is 16 residues. Germline CDR1 and CDR2: SGDLS and YYNGEE. The full variable domain, its missing parts supplied by reference TRBV9 and TRBJ2-1, is DSGVTQTPKHLITATGQRVTLRCSPRSGDLSVYWYQQSLDQGLQFLIQYYNGEERAKGNILERFSAQQFPDLHSELNLSSLELGDSALYFCAGSVTGTSSYNEQFFGPGTRLTVL.

The genes are TRBV7-2 and TRBJ1-1, with D unclear. Germline V gene sequence: CDR1 SGHTA, CDR2 FQGNSA. The CDR3 runs to 15 residues. Trimming left V 5 bases short and J 5 bases short, with 18 bases between. The CDR3 nucleotides read TGTGCCAGCAGCCCTAGGGCGGCGGGTTCGACTGAAGCTTTCTTT. Its translation is CASSPRAAGSTEAFF.

In its sample, this clonotype was seen a few times. The rearrangement uses TRBV5-1 and TRBJ1-1, with no clear D. The CDR3 is made up of 14 amino acids. Germline V gene data show CDR1 as SGHRS and CDR2 as YFSETQ. V shed 5 bases and J shed 4 bases, with 15 bases lying between them. CDR3 DNA: TGCGCCAGCAGTCAGGCGGGGAGGAGCACTGAAGCTTTCTTT. Protein sequence: CASSQAGRSTEAFF.

This chain links TRBV7-6 with TRBJ2-1; the D is unclear. There are 13 residues in the CDR3. V shed 4 bases and J shed 2 bases, with 6 bases lying between them. Germline loops: CDR1 SGHVS, CDR2 FNYEAQ. The CDR3 DNA reads as TGTGCCAGCAGCTCGCTTACCTACAATGAGCAGTTCTTC. Translated: CASSSLTYNEQFF.

This clonotype occurred a few times. J is TRBJ1-2 and V is TRBV7-9; tentative D call: TRBD1 (6 bases). There are 13 residues in the CDR3. Per the germline V gene, CDR1 is SEHNR and CDR2 is FQNEAQ (reference sequence). Trimming pared 5 bases from V and 4 bases from J, leaving 11 bases between. Written as DNA, the CDR3 is TGTGCCAGCAGCCTCGGGACATCCTATGGCTACACCTTC. Residues: CASSLGTSYGYTF. The full variable domain, rest sourced from reference TRBV7-9 and TRBJ1-2, is DTGVSQNPRHKITKRGQNVTFRCDPISEHNRLYWYRQTLGQGPEFLTYFQNEAQLEKSRLLSDRFSAERPKGSFSTLEIQRTEQGDSAMYLCASSLGTSYGYTFGSGTRLTVV.

This clonotype was picked up a small number of times. The chain uses TRBV6-2 or TRBV6-3 and TRBJ2-5, with 9 bases identical to TRBD2. Trimming cost V 6 bases and J 4 bases; bases outside gene matches: 3. The CDR3 runs 13 residues. CDR1 MNHEY and CDR2 SVGEGT come from the germline V gene. Here the CDR3 reads CASRGTSRETQYF. In DNA, the CDR3 is TGTGCCAGCAGGGGGACTAGCCGAGAGACCCAGTACTTC.

V is TRBV7-3 and J is TRBJ2-2; a weak D match, TRBD1 (6 bases). Germline CDR1 and CDR2: SGHTA and FQGTGA. The CDR3 runs to 14 residues. V was shortened by 0 bases and J by 4 bases, with 6 bases between the two germline ends. The CDR3: CASSLTGATGELFF. The CDR3 DNA reads TGTGCCAGCAGCTTAACGGGGGCCACCGGGGAGCTGTTTTTT. The full variable domain, completed using reference TRBV7-3 and TRBJ2-2, is GAGVSQTPSNKVTEKGKYVELRCDPISGHTALYWYRQSLGQGPEFLIYFQGTGAADDSGLPNDRFFAVRPEGSVSTLKIQRTERGDSAVYLCASSLTGATGELFFGEGSRLTVL.

The chain has TRBV11-2 and TRBJ2-3; TRBD2 is a possible D gene (6 bases). Germline values: CDR1 SGHAT, CDR2 FQNNGV. The CDR3 is made up of 15 amino acids. V gave up 3 bases and J gave up 3 bases, with 13 bases separating them. The CDR3 spells CASSFYEGGTDTQYF. CDR3 nucleotides: TGTGCCAGCAGCTTCTACGAGGGAGGAACAGATACGCAGTATTTT.

V usage is TRBV6-2 or TRBV6-3 and J usage is TRBJ1-2, with D maybe TRBD1 (6 bases). CDR1 is MNHEY, CDR2 SVGEGT, per germline. V lost 5 bases and J lost 1, with 14 bases in between. The CDR3 sequence is 15 residues long. Here the CDR3 reads CASSPILDSNYGYTF. CDR3 bases: TGTGCCAGCAGTCCCATCTTGGACAGTAACTATGGCTACACCTTC.

V and J are TRBV5-6 and TRBJ2-3; D gene uncertain. With 0 bases removed from V and 10 bases from J, the gap between germline ends came to 9 bases. CDR1 is SGHDT, CDR2 YYEEEE, per germline. This CDR3 has 12 residues. CDR3 amino acids: CASSLGARSQYF. CDR3 coding DNA: TGTGCCAGCAGCTTGGGAGCCCGGTCGCAGTATTTT.

This sequence joins TRBV28 and TRBJ2-1; tentatively, D is TRBD2 (6 bases). Germline assignment: CDR1 MDHEN and CDR2 SYDVKM. V lost 7 bases to trimming and J lost 2 bases, with 18 bases between them. There are 16 residues in the CDR3. The CDR3 here is CASIDLTGLTYNEQFF. The CDR3 bases are TGTGCCAGCATAGATCTAACGGGACTGACCTACAATGAGCAGTTCTTC.

This clonotype was observed a few times. The chain has TRBV5-4 and TRBJ1-1, with 7 bases that match TRBD1. The CDR3 length is 14 residues. The junction had 8 bases not matched to a gene; V was cut back by 6 bases and J by 3 bases. Germline loops: CDR1 SGHNT, CDR2 YYREEE (reference sequence). CDR3 sequence: CASNPGQLDTEAFF. CDR3 coding DNA: TGTGCCAGCAACCCGGGACAGTTGGACACTGAAGCTTTCTTT.

The chain carries TRBV11-2 and TRBJ2-2; D might be TRBD1 or TRBD2, each matching 5 bases. The CDR3 sequence is 17 residues long. V lost 5 bases to trimming and J lost 8 bases, with 24 bases between them. Germline V CDR1 and CDR2: SGHAT, FQNNGV. The CDR3 nucleotides are TGTGCCAGCAGCCCCGGGGAAACAGGCGCCTTTTTAGGGGAGCTGTTTTTT. Encoded protein: CASSPGETGAFLGELFF.

This clonotype is medium-sized within its sample. The chain is built from TRBV28 and TRBJ2-4; possibly TRBD1 for D (5 bases). Trimming cost V 5 bases and J 8 bases, with 22 bases left between them. In germline, CDR1 is MDHEN, CDR2 SYDVKM. This CDR3 spans 16 amino acids. In DNA form, the CDR3 reads TGTGCCAGCAGTCCTTCCCACGGACATCGTCGGGACATTCAGTACTTC. Amino acids: CASSPSHGHRRDIQYF.

This clonotype was observed a few times. The genes are TRBV9 and TRBJ2-6; D is perhaps TRBD1 (5 bases). V lost 1 base, J lost 4 bases, and 9 bases lay in between. Per the germline V gene, CDR1 is SGDLS and CDR2 is YYNGEE. The CDR3 has 15 residues. The CDR3 reads CASSVSGAGANVLTF. The CDR3 bases are TGTGCCAGCAGCGTATCTGGGGCGGGGGCCAACGTCCTGACTTTC.